These 19 T cell receptor beta chains originate from one sample sequenced in a study of molecular identifiers for immune sequencing clone quantification. TCRdb passed the PCR reads through MiXCR, listing each CDR3 protein once. The data show some 580,000 distinct CDR3 sequences, 25% seen once. Sequenced sample: naive CD8+ T cells from blood, with Jurkat cell RNA spiked in. Subset: FACS-sorted CD8+CD4-CCR7+CD45RA+ naive T cells. These receptors all stem from a human donor in good health. Some libraries in this study had Jurkat cell RNA spiked in.

The chain is built from TRBV6-1 and TRBJ2-1, with D possibly being TRBD1 (6 bases). Trimming stripped 6 bases from V and 15 bases from J, with 21 bases between. This CDR3 is 13 amino acids long. Per germline, CDR1 MNHNS and CDR2 SASEGT. CDR3 coding DNA: TGTGCCAGCAGGGAATTGACAGGAAACGCCGGGTTCTTC. Its protein product is CASRELTGNAGFF.

The chain combines TRBV20-1 with TRBJ1-5; unclear D gene. This CDR3 is 10 amino acids long. Germline V gene data show CDR1 as DFQATT and CDR2 as SNEGSKA (reference sequence). The CDR3 loop reads CSVNNQPQHF. The CDR3 region has the DNA TGCAGCGTAAACAATCAGCCCCAGCATTTT.

The chain is built from TRBV10-3 and TRBJ2-7; the D call may be TRBD1 or TRBD2 (5 bases each). The CDR3 spans 13 residues. Trimming took off 7 bases at V and 2 bases at J, with 12 bases between the two ends. Germline V gene sequence: CDR1 ENHRY, CDR2 SYGVKD. The CDR3 spells CAITRDAAYEQYF. For the CDR3, the DNA is TGTGCCATCACCAGGGACGCCGCCTACGAGCAGTACTTC.

This clonotype was recorded many times. The chain uses TRBV29-1 and TRBJ2-5, with unresolved D. CDR1 is SQVTM and CDR2 is ANQGSEA in the germline V gene. V was clipped by 0 bases and J by 1 base, with 12 bases between them. This CDR3 has 15 amino acids. DNA for the CDR3: TGCAGCGTTGAAGATAAAGGGTGGGCCCAAGAGACCCAGTACTTC. It specifies CSVEDKGWAQETQYF.

The chain has TRBV28 and TRBJ2-3, with TRBD2 matching 12 bases. CDR1 is MDHEN, CDR2 SYDVKM, per germline. J gave up 2 bases and V 2 bases, and 8 bases lay outside the gene matches. CDR3 length: 18 amino acids. CDR3 coding DNA: TGTGCCAGCAGTTTAGGGTCTAGCGGGAGGGGATTCACAGATACGCAGTATTTT. Translation gives CASSLGSSGRGFTDTQYF.

This clonotype was counted between two and nine times. This chain uses TRBV5-6 with TRBJ2-6; D may be TRBD2 (5 bases). CDR3 length equals 12 residues. V lost 2 bases, J lost 13 bases, and 10 bases lay in between. The germline gives CDR1 SGHDT, CDR2 YYEEEE. This CDR3 is CASSLGGVVLTF. Here the CDR3 DNA reads TGTGCCAGCAGCTTAGGAGGAGTAGTCCTGACTTTC.

This clonotype was counted ten times or more. The rearrangement uses TRBV19 and TRBJ1-1; D remains unclear. V was shortened by 6 bases and J by 1 base, with 12 bases between the two germline ends. Germline CDR1 and CDR2: LNHDA and SQIVND (reference sequence). This CDR3 has 14 amino acids. The CDR3 DNA sequence: TGTGCCAGTAGCCTGAACTCAGGGAACACTGAAGCTTTCTTT. Translation: CASSLNSGNTEAFF. Combining the CDR3 with reference TRBV19 and TRBJ1-1 gives the whole variable domain DGGITQSPKYLFRKEGQNVTLSCEQNLNHDAMYWYRQDPGQGLRLIYYSQIVNDFQKGDIAEGYSVSREKKESFPLTVTSAQKNPTAFYLCASSLNSGNTEAFFGQGTRLTVV.

There are a few counts of this clonotype. The V call is TRBV30, the J call TRBJ1-2; possible D gene TRBD1, 5 bases. This CDR3 contains 17 residues. Trimming left V 5 bases short and J 0 bases short, with 22 bases between. CDR1 and CDR2 (germline): GTSNPN, SVGIG (reference sequence). The CDR3, as DNA: TGTGCCTGGGATACCGGGGCAAAAAGTTTTTCTAACTATGGCTACACCTTC. Translation: CAWDTGAKSFSNYGYTF.

As concerns this clonotype: Given a much more abundant clone one base away, this may be a read error. The rearrangement joins TRBV2 to TRBJ1-4; D gene ambiguous. This CDR3 is built from 16 residues. CDR1 is SNHLY, CDR2 FYNNEI, per germline. DNA of the CDR3: TGTGCCAGCAGTGAAGACAGAGTCACAACTAATGGAAAACTGTTTTTT. It encodes CASSEDRVTTNGKLFF. The full variable domain, with the rest looked up from reference TRBV2 and TRBJ1-4, is EPEVTQTPSHQVTQMGQEVILRCVPISNHLYFYWYRQILGQKVEFLVSFYNNEISEKSEIFDDQFSVERPDGSNFTLKIRSTKLEDSAMYFCASSEDRVTTNGKLFFGSGTQLSVL.

V gene TRBV20-1 combines with J gene TRBJ2-5; TRBD2 aligns across 10 bases. The V gene's germline CDR1 is DFQATT and CDR2 SNEGSKA (reference sequence). This CDR3 has 19 amino acids. Unmatched junction bases numbered 23, after V lost 5 bases and J lost 5 bases. The CDR3 spells CSAGSRKGERGGNEETQYF. The CDR3 bases are TGCAGTGCTGGATCCCGTAAGGGGGAGCGGGGGGGGAATGAGGAGACCCAGTACTTC.

The chain links TRBV4-1 to TRBJ2-2, with 9 bases that match TRBD1. V lost 2 bases, J lost 1 base, and 11 bases stayed unmatched. This CDR3 contains 19 residues. Per the germline V gene, CDR1 is MGHRA and CDR2 is YSYEKL. The CDR3 loop is CASSQYGTGHLGNTGELFF. Written as DNA, the CDR3 is TGCGCCAGCAGCCAATACGGGACAGGGCACTTGGGGAACACCGGGGAGCTGTTTTTT.

This clonotype was detected many times. This chain joins TRBV9 and TRBJ2-6; 7 bases map to TRBD1. CDR3 length: 18 amino acids. From germline, CDR1 is SGDLS and CDR2 YYNGEE. J lost 0 bases, V lost 3 bases, and 9 bases had no gene match. CDR3 sequence (DNA): TGTGCCAGCAGCGGGCGCAGGGGGTTTTCCTCTGGGGCCAACGTCCTGACTTTC. This sequence encodes CASSGRRGFSSGANVLTF.

This clonotype was seen once. The chain is built from TRBV5-1 and TRBJ2-7, with a possible D match to TRBD1 (6 bases). The CDR3 is 15 residues long. V was clipped by 4 bases and J by 2 bases, with 16 bases between them. Germline CDR1 SGHRS, CDR2 YFSETQ. The CDR3 DNA reads as TGCGCCAGCAGCAGCGGACAGACCCCCCCCTACGAGCAGTACTTC. Residues: CASSSGQTPPYEQYF.

Ten or more counts support this clonotype. DNA for the CDR3: TGTGCCAGCGATCTAGGCTGGGCCTCCAATCAGCCCCAGCATTTT. This codes for CASDLGWASNQPQHF. The rearrangement uses TRBV6-2 or TRBV6-3 and TRBJ1-5; D is ambiguous. Germline CDR1 reads MNHEY; CDR2 reads SVGEGT. This CDR3 is built from 15 residues. Trimming removed 8 bases at V and 3 bases at J, with 17 bases between.

This clonotype was observed many times. The V and J genes are TRBV2 and TRBJ1-2; the D is unclear. CDR1 SNHLY and CDR2 FYNNEI come from the germline V gene. Trimming pared 2 bases from V and 5 bases from J, leaving 12 bases between. The CDR3 covers 14 residues. The CDR3 nucleotides are TGTGCCAGCAGTGAAAAGGGAAACGGATATGGCTACACCTTC. Residues: CASSEKGNGYGYTF.

The rearrangement uses TRBV20-1 and TRBJ2-7; D may be TRBD2 (5 bases). CDR1 is DFQATT, CDR2 SNEGSKA, per germline (reference sequence). The germline V and J ends were trimmed by 4 bases and 2 bases, with 15 bases remaining between them. The CDR3 runs to 14 residues. CDR3 bases: TGCAGTGCTACCTCGGACTTACAAGCCTACGAGCAGTACTTC. It is translated as CSATSDLQAYEQYF.

As regards this clonotype: The CDR3 does not close with the conserved phenylalanine or tryptophan, likely indicating a read error. This rearrangement joins TRBV5-3 to TRBJ1-5, with 7 bases aligning to TRBD1. TRBV5-3 is annotated as an ORF whose role is uncertain. This CDR3 is built from 16 residues. The CDR3 coding sequence is TGTGCCAGCAGCTTGTCAGGGGGAGGGGGCAATCAGCCCCAGCATCTT. Its translation: CASSLSGGGGNQPQHL.

The chain uses TRBV20-1 and TRBJ2-7; D not resolved. Germline lookup yields CDR1 DFQATT and CDR2 SNEGSKA (reference sequence). The CDR3 is made up of 13 amino acids. Trimming removed 1 base from V and 4 bases from J, with 11 bases in between. CDR3 in amino acids: CSARGPSRYEQYF. CDR3 bases: TGCAGTGCTAGAGGGCCCTCTCGGTACGAGCAGTACTTC.

This clonotype showed up many times. This chain connects TRBV19 to TRBJ2-5, with D unresolved. The V gene's germline CDR1 is LNHDA and CDR2 SQIVND (reference sequence). V was trimmed by 3 bases and J by 0 bases, leaving 8 bases between them. The CDR3 consists of 14 residues. CDR3 sequence reads: CASSIKVYQETQYF. Here the CDR3 DNA reads TGTGCCAGTAGTATCAAGGTGTACCAAGAGACCCAGTACTTC.